The 3 T cell receptor beta chains reported below all come from one sample, sequenced in a study of cytomegalovirus exposure and HLA in healthy donors. Libraries were prepared by immunoSEQ multiplex PCR; TCRdb keeps only in-frame clonotypes and omits some of them. The data contain roughly 140,000 clones, approximately 88% of them singletons. Input material: PBMCs. All receptors come from a woman aged 18-35 years in good health and CMV-seropositive.

Points on this clone: Mismatch with germline at one junction end may stem from a read error. V and J are TRBV7-7 and TRBJ2-1, with 7 bases that match TRBD1. This CDR3 is 13 amino acids long. Germline V gives CDR1 SSHAT, CDR2 FNYEAQ (reference sequence). The CDR3 coding sequence is TGTGCTAGCAGCTTATTGACAGGGAATGAGCAGTTCTTC. Translating gives CASSLLTGNEQFF.

CDR3 loop: CASSLRSGSTGELFF. In DNA, the CDR3 is TGTGCCAGCAGCCTCCGAAGCGGGAGTACCGGGGAGCTGTTTTTT. The chain combines TRBV7-2 with TRBJ2-2; the match to TRBD2 covers 8 bases. The V gene's germline CDR1 is SGHTA and CDR2 FQGNSA. CDR3 size: 15 residues. Losses at the gene ends were 5 bases for V and 5 bases for J; bases not matched to a gene: 7.

The gene calls are TRBV13 and TRBJ1-1; D gene uncertain. The V gene lost 2 bases and the J gene lost 4 bases, with 8 bases spanning the gap. CDR1 is PRHDT and CDR2 is FYEKMQ in the germline V gene (reference sequence). The CDR3 has 13 residues. The CDR3 protein is CASSLQRLTEAFF. Written as DNA, the CDR3 is TGTGCCAGCAGCTTACAGAGGCTCACTGAAGCTTTCTTT.